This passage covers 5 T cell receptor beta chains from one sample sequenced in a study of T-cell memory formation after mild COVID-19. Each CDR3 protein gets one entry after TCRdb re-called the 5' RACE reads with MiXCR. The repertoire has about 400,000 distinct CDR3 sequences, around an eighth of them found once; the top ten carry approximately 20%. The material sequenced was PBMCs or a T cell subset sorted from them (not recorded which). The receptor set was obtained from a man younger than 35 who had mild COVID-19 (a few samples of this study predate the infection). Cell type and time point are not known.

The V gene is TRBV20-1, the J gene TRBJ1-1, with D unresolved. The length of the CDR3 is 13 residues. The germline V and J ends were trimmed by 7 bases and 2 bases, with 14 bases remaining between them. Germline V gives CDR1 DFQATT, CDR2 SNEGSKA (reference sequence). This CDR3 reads CSVPGTSNTEAFF. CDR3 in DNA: TGCAGTGTTCCGGGCACCTCAAACACTGAAGCTTTCTTT.

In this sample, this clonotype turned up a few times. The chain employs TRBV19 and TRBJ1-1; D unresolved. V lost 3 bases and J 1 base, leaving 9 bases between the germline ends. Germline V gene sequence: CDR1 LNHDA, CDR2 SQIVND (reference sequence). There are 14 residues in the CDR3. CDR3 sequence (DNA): TGTGCCAGTAGTATCGGACTCAGGAACACTGAAGCTTTCTTT. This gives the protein CASSIGLRNTEAFF.

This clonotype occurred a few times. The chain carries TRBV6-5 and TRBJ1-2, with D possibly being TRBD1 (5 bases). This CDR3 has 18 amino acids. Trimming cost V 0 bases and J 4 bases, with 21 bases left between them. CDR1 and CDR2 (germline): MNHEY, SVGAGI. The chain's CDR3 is CASSYSWDGSGAIYGYTF. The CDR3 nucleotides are TGTGCCAGCAGTTACTCGTGGGACGGCTCCGGGGCTATCTATGGCTACACCTTC.

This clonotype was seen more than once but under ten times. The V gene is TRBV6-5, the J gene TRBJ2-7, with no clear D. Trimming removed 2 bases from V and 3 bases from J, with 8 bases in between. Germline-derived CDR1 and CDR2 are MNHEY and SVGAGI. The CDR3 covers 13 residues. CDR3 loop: CASSYAEDYEQYF. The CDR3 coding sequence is TGTGCCAGCAGTTACGCCGAAGACTACGAGCAGTACTTC.

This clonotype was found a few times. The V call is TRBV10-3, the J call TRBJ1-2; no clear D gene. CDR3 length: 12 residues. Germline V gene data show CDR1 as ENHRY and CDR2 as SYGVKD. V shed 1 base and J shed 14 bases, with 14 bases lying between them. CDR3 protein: CAISEFGGPETF. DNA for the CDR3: TGTGCCATCAGTGAGTTTGGCGGGCCGGAAACCTTC.